This T cell receptor (beta chain) was obtained from a study of PD-1 blockade in classical Hodgkin lymphoma. Study in general: With a 2-week interval, patients received intravenous nivolumab at 3 mg/kg.

In every patient, relapse followed autologous stem cell transplantation, while exposure to brentuximab vedotin differed. This clone was recorded once. V lost 7 bases, J lost 4 bases, and 8 bases stayed unmatched. The CDR3 is 14 residues long. CDR1 and CDR2 from the germline V gene are SGHRS and YFSETQ. Assay used: immunoSEQ multiplex PCR; TCRdb lists only in-frame clones, some missing. The data hold approximately 11,000 clones, with over 70% observed a single time. This receptor was taken from a human donor with classical Hodgkin lymphoma. V gene TRBV5-1 combines with J gene TRBJ2-3; TRBD2 matches 8 bases. The source material was peripheral blood mononuclear cells (PBMCs), sampled at baseline. The CDR3 reads CASFLSGASDTQYF. DNA of the CDR3: TGCGCCAGCTTTCTTAGCGGGGCGTCAGATACGCAGTATTTT.